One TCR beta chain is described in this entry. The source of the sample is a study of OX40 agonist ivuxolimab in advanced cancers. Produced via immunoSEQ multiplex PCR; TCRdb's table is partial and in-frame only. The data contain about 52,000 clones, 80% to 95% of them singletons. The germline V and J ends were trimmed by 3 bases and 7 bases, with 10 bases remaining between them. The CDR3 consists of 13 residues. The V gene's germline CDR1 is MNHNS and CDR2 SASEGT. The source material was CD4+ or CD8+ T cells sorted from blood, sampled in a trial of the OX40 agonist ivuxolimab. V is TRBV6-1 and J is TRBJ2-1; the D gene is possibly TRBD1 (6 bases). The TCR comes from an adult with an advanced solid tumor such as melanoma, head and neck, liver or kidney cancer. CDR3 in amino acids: CASSDRGKNEQFF. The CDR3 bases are TGTGCCAGCAGTGACAGGGGAAAGAATGAGCAGTTCTTC.